The 27 T cell receptor beta chains below were found in one sample sequenced in a study of blood T cell repertoires in COVID-19. Measured with immunoSEQ multiplex PCR; TCRdb has only the in-frame clones, and not every one. Of 300,000 or so clones in the sample, about 90% were seen once. The sample consisted of PBMCs or T cells enriched from blood (not recorded which). These receptors came from a woman aged 50 to 60 who had been exposed to COVID-19.

V and J are TRBV28 and TRBJ2-2; weak D call: TRBD2 (5 bases). Germline V lookup: CDR1 MDHEN, CDR2 SYDVKM. CDR3 length: 15 amino acids. The V and J ends lost 3 bases and 2 bases respectively, with 10 bases between them. The chain's CDR3 is CASSFWLANTGELFF. CDR3 in DNA: TGTGCCAGCAGTTTTTGGCTAGCAAACACCGGGGAGCTGTTTTTT.

This chain joins TRBV29-1 and TRBJ1-3, with 8 nucleotides matching TRBD1. V trimming: 3 bases; J trimming: 4 bases; junction bases outside the gene matches: 5. The CDR3 loop spans 14 amino acids. Germline CDR1 and CDR2: SQVTM and ANQGSEA. CDR3 loop: CSVDDRGRGNTIYF. The CDR3 coding sequence is TGCAGCGTTGATGACAGGGGAAGGGGAAACACCATATATTTT.

This clone was observed once. The chain uses TRBV2 and TRBJ1-6; a possible D gene is TRBD1 (5 bases). The CDR3 has 16 residues. CDR1 and CDR2 (germline): SNHLY, FYNNEI. Trimming took off 2 bases at V and 9 bases at J, with 17 bases between the two ends. The CDR3 coding sequence is TGTGCCAGCAGTGAACGGGAGACAGTAATGGGTTCACCCCTCCACTTT. This translates into CASSERETVMGSPLHF.

The V and J genes are TRBV6-1 and TRBJ2-5; 9 nucleotides align to TRBD2. The J segment lost 5 bases and the V segment lost 0 bases, leaving 4 bases of the junction unmatched. Germline CDR1 and CDR2: MNHNS and SASEGT. The CDR3 totals 15 residues. In DNA form, the CDR3 reads TGTGCCAGCAGTGAAGCAGGGCTAGCGGGGGAGACCCAGTACTTC. Amino acids: CASSEAGLAGETQYF.

This chain connects TRBV23-1 to TRBJ2-5; TRBD2 aligns across 9 bases. TRBV23-1 is an ORF, and what it does is uncertain. This CDR3 has 18 residues. V shed 0 bases and J 1 base; nucleotides not matched to a gene: 9. The DNA of the CDR3 is TGCGCCAGCAGTCAATCAGTCGGCGGGGGGGCTTTCCAAGAGACCCAGTACTTC. It codes for CASSQSVGGGAFQETQYF.

On this clone itself: A read error may be the cause here, since a much bigger clone is one base away. This sequence joins TRBV7-8 and TRBJ1-6; no clear D gene. Trimming removed 1 base at V and 11 bases at J, with 15 bases between. This CDR3 spans 15 amino acids. Germline CDR1 reads SGHVS; CDR2 reads FQNEAQ. The CDR3 sequence: CASSLDEGVWPPLHF. The CDR3 DNA is TGTGCCAGCAGCTTAGATGAGGGAGTGTGGCCACCCCTCCACTTT.

The chain carries TRBV6-4 and TRBJ1-1; 7 bases agree with TRBD1. Unmatched junction bases numbered 10, after V lost 6 bases and J lost 6 bases. The CDR3 contains 14 residues. Germline values: CDR1 MRHNA, CDR2 SNTAGT. The CDR3 is CASRADRAYAEAFF. CDR3 coding DNA: TGTGCCAGCAGAGCCGACAGGGCGTATGCTGAAGCTTTCTTT.

The chain uses TRBV4-1 and TRBJ1-4; 8 nucleotides line up with TRBD1. Trimming removed 1 base from V and 8 bases from J; junction bases left unmatched: 15. The length of the CDR3 is 18 residues. Per the germline V gene, CDR1 is MGHRA and CDR2 is YSYEKL. CDR3 in amino acids: CASSQAHLRQGLKEKLFF. As DNA, the CDR3 is TGCGCCAGCAGCCAAGCCCACCTAAGACAGGGGTTAAAAGAAAAACTGTTTTTT.

The J gene is TRBJ1-6, the V gene TRBV10-3; the match to TRBD1 covers 10 bases. The CDR3 contains 15 residues. Losses at the gene ends were 5 bases for V and 7 bases for J; bases not matched to a gene: 5. Looked up from germline, CDR1 is ENHRY and CDR2 is SYGVKD. The CDR3 protein is CAISPGQGTNSPLHF. The CDR3 DNA reads TGTGCCATCAGTCCGGGACAGGGGACGAATTCACCCCTCCACTTT.

The chain has TRBV21-1 and TRBJ2-7; TRBD1 is the table's D call, not checked against the DNA. TRBV21-1 is shown as a pseudogene. The CDR3 consists of 17 residues. CDR3 sequence reads: CASSIYRTGTTYHEQYF. CDR3 DNA sequence: TGTGCCAGCAGCATCTACCGAACCGGGACAACCTACCACGAGCAGTACTTC.

The V call is TRBV7-2, the J call TRBJ2-3, with TRBD2 matching 10 bases. With 5 bases clipped from V and 6 bases from J, the junction kept 8 bases outside the gene matches. The CDR3 extends over 15 amino acids. In germline, CDR1 is SGHTA, CDR2 FQGNSA. CDR3 loop: CASSKAGTSVDTQYF. The DNA for the CDR3 is TGTGCCAGCAGCAAAGCCGGGACTAGCGTGGATACGCAGTATTTT.

The rearrangement links TRBV2 to TRBJ1-2; D possibly corresponds to TRBD1 (5 bases). The V gene lost 2 bases and the J gene lost 4 bases, with 11 bases spanning the gap. There are 14 residues in the CDR3. From germline, CDR1 is SNHLY and CDR2 FYNNEI. The CDR3 is CASSEQRGSYGYTF. The CDR3 nucleotides are TGTGCCAGCAGTGAACAAAGGGGATCCTATGGCTACACCTTC.

The chain couples TRBV9 to TRBJ1-4; TRBD1 matches at 8 bases. Germline V gives CDR1 SGDLS, CDR2 YYNGEE. V trimming: 3 bases; J trimming: 8 bases; junction bases outside the gene matches: 9. There are 15 residues in the CDR3. The CDR3 DNA sequence: TGTGCCAGCAGCGCCACTATGGGGACAGGCGAAAAACTGTTTTTT. Its protein is CASSATMGTGEKLFF.

V and J are TRBV27 and TRBJ1-2, with TRBD1 matching 9 bases. J was trimmed by 8 bases and V by 5 bases; bases with no gene match: 9. This CDR3 has 14 amino acids. In germline, CDR1 is MNHEY, CDR2 SMNVEV (reference sequence). The CDR3 spells CASSEQGALGGYTF. CDR3 coding DNA: TGTGCCAGCAGTGAACAGGGGGCGCTGGGAGGCTACACCTTC.

The chain couples TRBV30 to TRBJ1-3; 10 bases are a match to TRBD1. Germline CDR1 is GTSNPN and CDR2 is SVGIG (reference sequence). The CDR3 sequence is 19 residues long. V was clipped by 5 bases and J by 4 bases; unmatched bases: 20. This chain's CDR3 is CAWGSPIRDRGIRGNTIYF. The CDR3 region has the DNA TGTGCCTGGGGGTCTCCCATCCGGGACAGGGGAATAAGAGGAAACACCATATATTTT.

The chain uses TRBV5-5 and TRBJ2-1; tentative D call: TRBD2 (5 bases). With 1 base removed from V and 5 bases from J, the gap between germline ends came to 13 bases. The length of the CDR3 is 15 residues. The germline V gene has CDR1 SGHKS and CDR2 YYEKEE (reference sequence). This CDR3 is CASSLSLGGHNEQFF. CDR3 bases: TGTGCCAGCAGCTTGTCTCTCGGCGGGCACAATGAGCAGTTCTTC.

The chain recombines TRBV19 with TRBJ1-3; D is ambiguous. Trimming pared 7 bases from V and 7 bases from J, leaving 20 bases between. From germline, CDR1 is LNHDA and CDR2 SQIVND (reference sequence). There are 15 residues in the CDR3. The CDR3 sequence: CASKRLADSRNTIYF. CDR3 bases: TGTGCCAGTAAAAGGTTAGCAGACTCGCGGAACACCATATATTTT.

The gene calls are TRBV28 and TRBJ2-5; 7 bases agree with TRBD1. V lost 10 bases, J lost 5 bases, and 10 bases stayed unmatched. This CDR3 spans 13 amino acids. Germline V lookup: CDR1 MDHEN, CDR2 SYDVKM. The chain's CDR3 is CATRQGSSETQYF. CDR3 DNA: TGTGCCACCAGACAGGGTTCAAGTGAGACCCAGTACTTC.

J is TRBJ1-2 and V is TRBV3-1 (or the pseudogene TRBV3-2), with D hard to call. Trimming took 3 bases from V and 4 from J, leaving 12 bases between them. CDR1 is LGHDT and CDR2 is YNNKEL in the germline V gene (reference sequence). The CDR3 runs to 14 residues. The CDR3 reads CASSQGAGLYGYTF. In DNA form, the CDR3 reads TGTGCCAGCAGCCAGGGCGCGGGCCTCTATGGCTACACCTTC.

The V gene is TRBV28, the J gene TRBJ1-1; 8 bases align to TRBD1. CDR3 size: 13 residues. The V gene's germline CDR1 is MDHEN and CDR2 SYDVKM. J lost 5 bases, V lost 6 bases, and 5 bases had no gene match. The DNA for the CDR3 is TGTGCCAGCAGCTGGACAGGGCGGACTGAAGCTTTCTTT. Translated: CASSWTGRTEAFF.

The chain is built from TRBV28 and TRBJ1-5; 7 bases align to TRBD1. The V gene's germline CDR1 is MDHEN and CDR2 SYDVKM. The length of the CDR3 is 15 residues. Trimming cost V 7 bases and J 6 bases; bases outside gene matches: 12. The chain's CDR3 is CASTPRGGLGQPQHF. The CDR3, as DNA: TGTGCCAGCACTCCCCGAGGGGGCTTGGGTCAGCCCCAGCATTTT.

The chain employs TRBV7-8 and TRBJ2-3; TRBD2 matches at 10 bases. Germline-derived CDR1 and CDR2 are SGHVS and FQNEAQ. Unmatched junction bases numbered 7, after V lost 3 bases and J lost 4 bases. The length of the CDR3 is 16 residues. DNA of the CDR3: TGTGCCAGCAGCTTGTGGACTAGCGGTGTATCAGATACGCAGTATTTT. Translation: CASSLWTSGVSDTQYF. Variable domain in full (rest from reference TRBV7-8 and TRBJ2-3): GAGVSQSPRYKVAKRGQDVALRCDPISGHVSLFWYQQALGQGPEFLTYFQNEAQLDKSGLPSDRFFAERPEGSVSTLKIQRTQQEDSAVYLCASSLWTSGVSDTQYFGPGTRLTVL.

The J gene is TRBJ1-2, the V gene TRBV6-5; TRBD1 matches 7 bases. This CDR3 is 13 amino acids long. The V and J ends lost 6 bases and 2 bases, in that order; junction bases with no gene match: 3. Germline lookup yields CDR1 MNHEY and CDR2 SVGAGI. This CDR3 reads CASRPQGNYGYTF. The CDR3 DNA is TGTGCCAGCAGGCCACAGGGGAACTATGGCTACACCTTC.

This chain's CDR3 is CASMRLWTGPGMGGELFF. The DNA of the CDR3 is TGTGCCAGTATGAGGTTATGGACAGGACCAGGGATGGGCGGGGAGCTGTTTTTT. The chain has TRBV19 and TRBJ2-2, with 7 positions matching TRBD1. The V gene's germline CDR1 is LNHDA and CDR2 SQIVND (reference sequence). Trimming at V came to 7 bases and at J to 7 bases, leaving 21 bases not matched to a gene. This CDR3 has 18 amino acids.

CDR3: CASSSRGQGGTGELFF. In DNA form, the CDR3 reads TGTGCCAGCAGCTCTAGAGGACAGGGAGGCACCGGGGAGCTGTTTTTT. The chain joins TRBV7-9 to TRBJ2-2, with 8 nucleotides matching TRBD1. Trimming cost V 4 bases and J 4 bases; bases outside gene matches: 8. From germline, CDR1 is SEHNR and CDR2 FQNEAQ (reference sequence). The CDR3 is 16 residues long.

This chain uses TRBV11-2 with TRBJ2-2, with 13 bases fitting TRBD2. The germline V gene has CDR1 SGHAT and CDR2 FQNNGV. CDR3 length equals 19 residues. Unmatched junction bases numbered 6, after V lost 0 bases and J lost 2 bases. In nucleotides, the CDR3 is TGTGCCAGCAGCTTAGAACTGGGACTAGCGGGGCTAAACACCGGGGAGCTGTTTTTT. This sequence encodes CASSLELGLAGLNTGELFF.

The V call is TRBV4-1, the J call TRBJ1-5; D call uncertain. Germline V CDR1 and CDR2: MGHRA, YSYEKL. The CDR3 runs 12 residues. The V end lost 3 bases, the J end lost 4 bases, and 4 bases lay between the germline ends. The CDR3 DNA sequence: TGCGCCAGCAGCCATCTAAATCAGCCCCAGCATTTT. Translated: CASSHLNQPQHF.